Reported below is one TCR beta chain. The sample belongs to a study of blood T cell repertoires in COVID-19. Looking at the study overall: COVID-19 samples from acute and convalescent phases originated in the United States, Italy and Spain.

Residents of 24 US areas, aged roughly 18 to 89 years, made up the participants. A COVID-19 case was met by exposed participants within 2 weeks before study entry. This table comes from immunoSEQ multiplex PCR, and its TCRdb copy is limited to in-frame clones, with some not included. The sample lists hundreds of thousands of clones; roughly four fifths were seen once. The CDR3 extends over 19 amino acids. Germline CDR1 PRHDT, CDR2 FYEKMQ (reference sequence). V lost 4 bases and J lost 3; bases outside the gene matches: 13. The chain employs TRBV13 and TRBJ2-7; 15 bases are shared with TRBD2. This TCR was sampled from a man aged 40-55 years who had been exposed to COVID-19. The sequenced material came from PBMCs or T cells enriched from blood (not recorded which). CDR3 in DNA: TGTGCCAGCAGCTCGAATTCCGGGACTAGCGGGAGGTTAAACTACGAGCAGTACTTC. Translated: CASSSNSGTSGRLNYEQYF.